Each of the 2 T cell receptor beta chains below was sequenced from the same sample in a study of CD8 T cells in ankylosing spondylitis. The study, taken as a whole, reports: A TCR beta motif of roughly eight highly homologous variants seemed to mark ankylosing spondylitis blood.

No cognate antigen is known for these TCRs. TCRdb passed the 5' RACE reads through MiXCR, listing each CDR3 protein once. The table lists under 950,000 distinct CDR3 sequences, roughly 20% of them singletons, with around 20% in the top ten. Input material: blood, either unsorted or a sorted T cell fraction (not recorded which). The receptors shown here come from a male donor with ankylosing spondylitis.

This clonotype was seen more than once but under ten times. V usage is TRBV18 and J usage is TRBJ2-3; 10 nucleotides agree with TRBD1. Germline loops: CDR1 KGHSH, CDR2 LQKENI. The V segment lost 1 base and the J segment 8 bases; nucleotides outside the gene matches: 6. The CDR3 is 15 amino acids. The CDR3 DNA reads as TGTGCCAGCTCACCACTCCCGGGACAGGGGAGTACGCAGTATTTT. Protein product: CASSPLPGQGSTQYF.

This clonotype was seen at least ten times. This chain uses TRBV20-1 with TRBJ1-1, with D tentatively TRBD1 (5 bases). Trimming cost V 5 bases and J 5 bases, with 18 bases left between them. This CDR3 is 14 amino acids long. Germline V gene sequence: CDR1 DFQATT, CDR2 SNEGSKA (reference sequence). The CDR3 reads CSAYQGGKSTEAFF. DNA for the CDR3: TGCAGTGCTTATCAGGGTGGGAAAAGTACTGAAGCTTTCTTT.